The 32 T cell receptor beta chains given below trace back to one sample, sequenced in a study of T cell repertoires in cytomegalovirus infection. From the reads, TCRdb called clonotypes with MiXCR, one entry per CDR3 protein. Of roughly 230,000 distinct CDR3 sequences detected, 6.5% appear once; the ten largest clones hold more than 5.5%. The sample was PBMCs. These receptors all come from a human donor in good health (CMV status not recorded). Some clones in this sample may be carry-over from other donors' samples.

This clonotype has at least ten counts. CDR3 sequence reads: CASSSGLGNTEAFF. The CDR3 coding sequence is TGTGCCAGCAGCTCAGGCCTGGGGAACACTGAAGCTTTCTTT. The chain is built from TRBV7-2 and TRBJ1-1; D gene uncertain. Germline V gene lookup returns CDR1 SGHTA and CDR2 FQGNSA. Trimming pared 4 bases from V and 1 base from J, leaving 10 bases between. The length of the CDR3 is 14 residues.

This clonotype was counted many times. The rearrangement uses TRBV7-2 and TRBJ2-6, with 9 positions matching TRBD1. The CDR3 length is 18 residues. V was pared by 5 bases and J by 2 bases, with 10 bases of the junction left unmatched. Germline CDR1 reads SGHTA; CDR2 reads FQGNSA. CDR3 bases: TGTGCCAGCAGCCTCGGACAGGGGAGTCCTACTGGGGCCAACGTCCTGACTTTC. This codes for CASSLGQGSPTGANVLTF.

The sample holds many counts of this clonotype. V is TRBV6-1 and J is TRBJ1-1; no firm D call. CDR3 length: 15 residues. From germline, CDR1 is MNHNS and CDR2 SASEGT. With 7 bases removed from V and 0 bases from J, the gap between germline ends came to 15 bases. In nucleotides, the CDR3 is TGTGCCAGCAACTTCGTCCAGGCCTTGAACACTGAAGCTTTCTTT. Protein sequence: CASNFVQALNTEAFF.

This chain connects TRBV28 to TRBJ2-7, with 8 nucleotides matching TRBD1. Germline loops: CDR1 MDHEN, CDR2 SYDVKM. The CDR3 is 15 residues long. V dropped 6 bases and J dropped 1; count of bases not matched to a gene: 8. The CDR3 DNA follows: TGTGCCAGCAGCCGAACCGGGACAGGATCCTACGAGCAGTACTTC. Its protein is CASSRTGTGSYEQYF. Full variable domain (remainder filled in from reference TRBV28 and TRBJ2-7): DVKVTQSSRYLVKRTGEKVFLECVQDMDHENMFWYRQDPGLGLRLIYFSYDVKMKEKGDIPEGYSVSREKKERFSLILESASTNQTSMYLCASSRTGTGSYEQYFGPGTRLTVT.

Many counts were recorded for this clonotype. The CDR3 coding sequence is TGTGCCAGCAGCTCCACCTCCTATGGCTACACCTTC. This sequence encodes CASSSTSYGYTF. The chain combines TRBV7-2 with TRBJ1-2; D not certain. V lost 4 bases and J lost 4, with 7 bases in between. Germline V gene lookup returns CDR1 SGHTA and CDR2 FQGNSA. There are 12 residues in the CDR3.

This clonotype was recorded many times. The V gene is TRBV20-1, the J gene TRBJ2-1, with a tentative D call TRBD1 (6 bases). CDR1 is DFQATT, CDR2 SNEGSKA, per germline (reference sequence). V was shortened by 3 bases and J by 6 bases, with 15 bases between the two germline ends. The CDR3 sequence is 14 residues long. The CDR3 nucleotides are TGCAGTGCTAGTGCCCCGGACAGCTTCAATGAGCAGTTCTTC. Translated, it gives CSASAPDSFNEQFF.

The sample holds many counts of this clonotype. This rearrangement joins TRBV19 to TRBJ2-5, with a tentative D call TRBD2 (6 bases). The CDR3 length is 15 residues. Germline CDR1 and CDR2: LNHDA and SQIVND (reference sequence). Trimming left V 6 bases short and J 1 base short, with 15 bases between. Here the CDR3 reads CASSPGGDFQETQYF. The CDR3 DNA reads as TGTGCCAGTAGCCCCGGTGGGGACTTCCAAGAGACCCAGTACTTC.

Ten or more counts support this clonotype. The chain employs TRBV11-1 and TRBJ1-1; D possibly corresponds to TRBD1 (6 bases). This CDR3 spans 16 amino acids. V was pared by 7 bases and J by 1 base, with 19 bases between. The V gene's germline CDR1 is SGHAT and CDR2 FQDESV (reference sequence). DNA of the CDR3: TGTGCCAGCACCTTTTGGGGGGCAGGGTCGAACACTGAAGCTTTCTTT. Translated: CASTFWGAGSNTEAFF. Using reference TRBV11-1 and TRBJ1-1 for the parts outside the CDR3, the full variable domain is EAEVAQSPRYKITEKSQAVAFWCDPISGHATLYWYRQILGQGPELLVQFQDESVVDDSQLPKDRFSAERLKGVDSTLKIQPAELGDSAMYLCASTFWGAGSNTEAFFGQGTRLTVV.

As for this clonotype: A read error may be the cause here, since a much bigger clone is one base away. The CDR3 does not close with the conserved phenylalanine or tryptophan, likely indicating a read error. This chain links TRBV18 with TRBJ2-7; D remains unclear. The ends were cut back, 3 bases at V and 0 bases at J, with 9 bases in the middle. This CDR3 has 14 residues. Germline V gene data show CDR1 as KGHSH and CDR2 as LQKENI. The CDR3 protein is CASSPGLVSYEQYL. The DNA for the CDR3 is TGTGCCAGCTCACCCGGCCTGGTCTCCTACGAGCAGTACTTA.

At least ten counts were recorded for this clonotype. The rearrangement links TRBV7-2 to TRBJ1-2; possible D gene TRBD1, 6 bases. CDR1 and CDR2 (germline): SGHTA, FQGNSA. The CDR3 totals 16 residues. The V and J ends lost 7 bases and 7 bases respectively, with 25 bases between them. As DNA, the CDR3 is TGTGCCAGCACCCTGCTTGGAGAAAGCAGGGGCGCTGGCTACACCTTC. Translated, it gives CASTLLGESRGAGYTF.

The chain employs TRBV20-1 and TRBJ2-1; 11 bases are a match to TRBD2. V shed 4 bases and J 4 bases; nucleotides not matched to a gene: 3. The CDR3 has 14 residues. Germline assignment: CDR1 DFQATT and CDR2 SNEGSKA (reference sequence). The chain's CDR3 is CSAIRLAGYNEQFF. The CDR3 DNA follows: TGCAGTGCTATCCGACTAGCGGGGTACAATGAGCAGTTCTTC.

This clonotype was picked up many times. The rearrangement uses TRBV5-1 and TRBJ2-5; 8 nucleotides line up with TRBD2. CDR1 and CDR2 from the germline V gene are SGHRS and YFSETQ. V lost 4 bases and J lost 1; bases outside the gene matches: 6. The CDR3 is made up of 15 amino acids. The CDR3 DNA reads as TGCGCCAGCAGCCCCTGGCGGGGGGCCCAAGAGACCCAGTACTTC. Protein product: CASSPWRGAQETQYF.

This clonotype was observed at least ten times. This chain uses TRBV28 with TRBJ1-5; D perhaps matches TRBD1 (5 bases). CDR1 and CDR2 from the germline V gene are MDHEN and SYDVKM. Trimming removed 3 bases at V and 2 bases at J, with 11 bases between. This CDR3 has 15 residues. This chain's CDR3 is CASSLGGMGNQPQHF. CDR3 in DNA: TGTGCCAGCAGTTTGGGGGGAATGGGCAATCAGCCCCAGCATTTT.

This clonotype has just a few counts. The rearrangement joins TRBV28 to TRBJ1-1; D possibly corresponds to TRBD1 (6 bases). The germline V and J ends were trimmed by 10 bases and 2 bases, with 8 bases remaining between them. This CDR3 contains 11 residues. Germline V gene lookup returns CDR1 MDHEN and CDR2 SYDVKM. The CDR3 coding sequence is TGTGCCACCAGGGGTAACACTGAAGCTTTCTTT. It translates to CATRGNTEAFF.

This clonotype was counted ten times or more. This chain links TRBV29-1 with TRBJ1-1, with D maybe TRBD1 (6 bases). From germline, CDR1 is SQVTM and CDR2 ANQGSEA. The CDR3 is 10 residues long. The ends were cut back, 6 bases at V and 7 bases at J, with 9 bases in the middle. The CDR3 DNA follows: TGCAGCGTGGGGGCTCGTGAAGCTTTCTTT. This gives the protein CSVGAREAFF. The complete variable domain, with remaining parts taken from reference TRBV29-1 and TRBJ1-1, reads SAVISQKPSRDICQRGTSLTIQCQVDSQVTMMFWYRQQPGQSLTLIATANQGSEATYESGFVIDKFPISRPNLTFSTLTVSNMSPEDSSIYLCSVGAREAFFGQGTRLTVV.

In its sample, this clonotype was seen many times. J is TRBJ1-2 and V is TRBV28; D remains ambiguous. V was shortened by 4 bases and J by 8 bases, with 11 bases between the two germline ends. The CDR3 sequence is 12 residues long. Germline V CDR1 and CDR2: MDHEN, SYDVKM. In DNA, the CDR3 is TGTGCCAGCAGTTCGCGGATCGCCGGCTACACCTTC. Encoded protein: CASSSRIAGYTF.

This clonotype has a count of ten or more. The rearrangement joins TRBV28 to TRBJ2-7; 7 bases map to TRBD1. This CDR3 is built from 17 residues. Germline-derived CDR1 and CDR2 are MDHEN and SYDVKM. The junction had 11 bases not matched to a gene; V was cut back by 3 bases and J by 0 bases. CDR3 residues: CASSLVNSGQPSYEQYF. CDR3 in DNA: TGTGCCAGCAGTTTGGTGAATTCGGGACAGCCCTCCTACGAGCAGTACTTC. Together with reference TRBV28 and TRBJ2-7, the CDR3 gives the full variable domain: DVKVTQSSRYLVKRTGEKVFLECVQDMDHENMFWYRQDPGLGLRLIYFSYDVKMKEKGDIPEGYSVSREKKERFSLILESASTNQTSMYLCASSLVNSGQPSYEQYFGPGTRLTVT.

This clonotype appeared many times. The chain employs TRBV7-2 and TRBJ2-7; TRBD2 might be the D (5 bases). V lost 3 bases and J lost 4, with 13 bases in between. This CDR3 contains 14 residues. Germline V gene data show CDR1 as SGHTA and CDR2 as FQGNSA. The CDR3 DNA follows: TGTGCCAGCAGCTTTGATCGGACTTCGTACGAGCAGTACTTC. As protein: CASSFDRTSYEQYF. The complete variable domain, with remaining parts taken from reference TRBV7-2 and TRBJ2-7, reads GAGVSQSPSNKVTEKGKDVELRCDPISGHTALYWYRQSLGQGLEFLIYFQGNSAPDKSGLPSDRFSAERTGGSVSTLTIQRTQQEDSAVYLCASSFDRTSYEQYFGPGTRLTVT.

This clonotype showed up many times. This sequence joins TRBV12-5 and TRBJ1-1; D unresolved. The CDR3 consists of 13 residues. Per the germline V gene, CDR1 is LGHNT and CDR2 is FRNRAP. Trimming removed 7 bases from V and 4 bases from J, with 13 bases in between. The CDR3 is CASAGRGVTEAFF. CDR3 DNA sequence: TGTGCTAGTGCCGGGCGGGGAGTCACTGAAGCTTTCTTT.

This clonotype was recorded many times. The CDR3 spells CASSTTRTAYEQYF. In DNA form, the CDR3 reads TGTGCCAGCAGTACCACGCGGACAGCCTACGAGCAGTACTTC. V usage is TRBV6-1 and J usage is TRBJ2-7, with D maybe TRBD1 (6 bases). V was trimmed by 5 bases and J by 2 bases, leaving 13 bases between them. The CDR3 loop spans 14 amino acids. CDR1 is MNHNS, CDR2 SASEGT, per germline.

This clonotype has ten or more counts. J is TRBJ2-3 and V is TRBV9, with TRBD2 as a possible D gene (6 bases). Germline-derived CDR1 and CDR2 are SGDLS and YYNGEE. V was shortened by 2 bases and J by 4 bases, with 8 bases between the two germline ends. CDR3 length equals 13 residues. CDR3 DNA sequence: TGTGCCAGCAGCGTTCTAGCGCCAGATACGCAGTATTTT. This translates into CASSVLAPDTQYF. The variable domain in full, completed from reference TRBV9 and TRBJ2-3, reads DSGVTQTPKHLITATGQRVTLRCSPRSGDLSVYWYQQSLDQGLQFLIQYYNGEERAKGNILERFSAQQFPDLHSELNLSSLELGDSALYFCASSVLAPDTQYFGPGTRLTVL.

This clonotype showed up many times. The rearrangement joins TRBV18 to TRBJ1-1; D is unclear. Germline loops: CDR1 KGHSH, CDR2 LQKENI. The V and J ends lost 3 bases and 4 bases respectively, with 15 bases between them. The CDR3 is 15 residues long. The CDR3 coding sequence is TGTGCCAGCTCACCTGCTGGGTCCCGCGGCACTGAAGCTTTCTTT. This codes for CASSPAGSRGTEAFF.

The sample holds many counts of this clonotype. The rearrangement uses TRBV6-2 or TRBV6-3 and TRBJ2-7; D call uncertain. The CDR3 runs to 13 residues. CDR1 and CDR2 (germline): MNHEY, SVGEGT. Trimming removed 2 bases from V and 3 bases from J, with 8 bases in between. CDR3 region: CASSYGEIYEQYF. The CDR3 DNA sequence: TGTGCCAGCAGTTACGGGGAAATCTACGAGCAGTACTTC.

This clonotype has at least ten counts. The chain carries TRBV20-1 and TRBJ1-1; TRBD1 matches 9 bases. The CDR3 is made up of 13 amino acids. The germline V gene has CDR1 DFQATT and CDR2 SNEGSKA (reference sequence). The V and J ends lost 1 base and 5 bases, in that order; junction bases with no gene match: 2. CDR3 loop: CSARGTGATEAFF. CDR3 sequence (DNA): TGCAGTGCTAGAGGGACAGGGGCGACTGAAGCTTTCTTT.

Many counts were recorded for this clonotype. The V call is TRBV11-2, the J call TRBJ1-1, with a weak D call TRBD1 (6 bases). Germline V lookup: CDR1 SGHAT, CDR2 FQNNGV. V was trimmed by 8 bases and J by 1 base, leaving 23 bases between them. CDR3 size: 17 residues. The CDR3, as DNA: TGTGCCAGCGCCTCATGGAGAATAGGACAGCCGAACACTGAAGCTTTCTTT. Protein product: CASASWRIGQPNTEAFF.

The sample holds many counts of this clonotype. The V call is TRBV5-4, the J call TRBJ2-1; D possibly corresponds to TRBD1 (5 bases). Germline V lookup: CDR1 SGHNT, CDR2 YYREEE (reference sequence). This CDR3 comprises 14 residues. The CDR3, as DNA: TGTGCAGCCCGACAGAGGAGCTCCTACAATGAGCAGTTCTTC. Translating gives CAARQRSSYNEQFF.

This clonotype appeared many times. The chain employs TRBV7-6 and TRBJ2-1, with TRBD2 matching over 8 bases. The junction had 8 bases not matched to a gene; V was cut back by 0 bases and J by 7 bases. Germline-derived CDR1 and CDR2 are SGHVS and FNYEAQ. This CDR3 has 16 residues. Here the CDR3 reads CASSLARSGGDNEQFF. CDR3 sequence (DNA): TGTGCCAGCAGCTTAGCGCGGAGCGGGGGAGATAATGAGCAGTTCTTC.

This clonotype has ten or more counts. This chain joins TRBV5-1 and TRBJ2-5, with D perhaps matching TRBD1 or TRBD2 (5 bases each). The CDR3 extends over 14 amino acids. Germline V gene lookup returns CDR1 SGHRS and CDR2 YFSETQ. Deletions cut 4 bases from V and 1 base from J, with 11 bases between. CDR3 sequence reads: CASSPGTSQETQYF. CDR3 nucleotide sequence: TGCGCCAGCAGCCCTGGGACCTCCCAAGAGACCCAGTACTTC. The variable domain in full, with the rest retrieved from reference TRBV5-1 and TRBJ2-5, is KAGVTQTPRYLIKTRGQQVTLSCSPISGHRSVSWYQQTPGQGLQFLFEYFSETQRNKGNFPGRFSGRQFSNSRSEMNVSTLELGDSALYLCASSPGTSQETQYFGPGTRLLVL.

Ten or more counts support this clonotype. The gene calls are TRBV7-9 and TRBJ2-5; possible D gene TRBD1, 5 bases. V lost 5 bases and J 1 base, leaving 14 bases between the germline ends. The CDR3 has 15 residues. Germline V gives CDR1 SEHNR, CDR2 FQNEAQ (reference sequence). CDR3 region: CASSPSSQGQETQYF. CDR3 nucleotide sequence: TGTGCCAGCAGCCCCTCTTCCCAGGGCCAAGAGACCCAGTACTTC.

At least ten counts were recorded for this clonotype. The chain combines TRBV7-2 with TRBJ1-6; D remains ambiguous. Per the germline V gene, CDR1 is SGHTA and CDR2 is FQGNSA. This CDR3 comprises 14 residues. Trimming cost V 1 base and J 9 bases, with 10 bases left between them. CDR3 in DNA: TGTGCCAGCAGCTTAGAAAACAGAGCTTCACCCCTCCACTTT. Amino acids: CASSLENRASPLHF.

The rearrangement joins TRBV14 to TRBJ1-1; 7 bases fit TRBD1. The CDR3 loop spans 15 amino acids. The V and J ends lost 1 base and 11 bases, in that order; junction bases with no gene match: 13. Germline V gene lookup returns CDR1 SGHDN and CDR2 FVKESK. CDR3 in amino acids: CASSQGFRDRDTAFF. CDR3 sequence (DNA): TGTGCCAGCAGCCAAGGCTTTCGCGACAGGGATACGGCTTTCTTT.

This clonotype was seen a handful of times. The V call is TRBV7-3, the J call TRBJ2-1; 9 nucleotides match TRBD1. Germline CDR1 reads SGHTA; CDR2 reads FQGTGA. The CDR3 runs 15 residues. V was pared by 5 bases and J by 3 bases, with 5 bases of the junction left unmatched. CDR3 sequence reads: CASSLRQGGYNEQFF. The CDR3, as DNA: TGTGCCAGCAGCCTCCGACAGGGGGGCTACAATGAGCAGTTCTTC.